This T cell receptor (beta chain) was obtained from a study of cytomegalovirus exposure and HLA in healthy donors. The overall study: The early release's HLA-typed donors yielded 80 million to 95 million unique TCRs.

CDR1 is SGHVS and CDR2 is FQNEAQ in the germline V gene. This CDR3 contains 18 residues. V lost 1 base and J lost 3; bases outside the gene matches: 11. Study results and limitations: TCR beta V- and J-gene trimming, according to a later analysis, was linked to a missense DCLRE1C variant. Earlier analysis yielded a pattern in which most TCR beta V segments were productive about 90% or about 30% of the time.

The PCR contained 60 Vbeta and 13 Jbeta primers. Produced via immunoSEQ multiplex PCR; TCRdb's table is partial and in-frame only. The sample shows roughly 240,000 clones, over 75% of them seen only once. This clone showed up just once. Antigen: not known. This TCR derives from a boy aged 10-17 years in good health and CMV-seronegative. The chain couples TRBV7-8 to TRBJ2-2; 7 bases agree with TRBD2. The sequenced sample was PBMCs. CDR3 sequence (DNA): TGTGCCAGCAGCTTAGTTATTCTGAGCGGGGTTGACACCGGGGAGCTGTTTTTT. The encoded protein is CASSLVILSGVDTGELFF.